This TCR beta chain emerged from a study of beta chain features in type 1 diabetes. At the level of the study: No patient-donor differences in age, gender, total cells or subset yield.

The study reverse transcribed the entire isolated RNA, so it sequenced expressed TCRB transcripts. Repertoires were generated with immunoSEQ multiplex PCR, while TCRdb's copy carries only in-frame clones and drops some. Of roughly 400,000 clones listed, 14% are singletons. In its sample, this clone was seen a few times. Germline CDR1 reads SNHLY; CDR2 reads FYNNEI. The CDR3 has 16 amino acids. V lost 4 bases and J 1 base, leaving 15 bases between the germline ends. What was sequenced was naive CD4+ T cells from blood. The chain carries TRBV2 and TRBJ2-3, with a weak D call TRBD1 (7 bases). The sequence came from a man younger than 45 in good health. The CDR3 loop is CASSVRQGLGTDTQYF. For the CDR3, the DNA is TGTGCCAGCAGTGTCCGACAGGGACTGGGCACAGATACGCAGTATTTT.